Sequencing of this TCR beta chain was carried out in a study of CD8 T cells in Susac syndrome. Study-level results: By the study's own acknowledgment, its TCR sequencing and HLA analysis included relatively few individuals.

TCR beta from blood CD8+ and CD4+ T cells was sequenced. The patients serving as multiple sclerosis controls were treatment-naive. They had stable or active relapsing-remitting disease and fulfilled revised McDonald criteria. Germline values: CDR1 SGDLS, CDR2 YYNGEE. The CDR3 runs 16 residues. Trimming stripped 0 bases from V and 5 bases from J, with 18 bases between. Random hexamers were used to reverse transcribe the RNA input (roughly 0.5 to 1 ug). TCR beta CDR3 was amplified by immunoSEQ multiplex PCR. This amplification extended across 54 Vbeta and 13 Jbeta segments. TCRdb re-analysed the immunoSEQ multiplex PCR reads in MiXCR, keeping a single row per CDR3 protein. The data contain about 210,000 distinct CDR3 sequences, approximately 95% of them singletons. Turning to this clonotype: Its antigen remains unidentified.

The receptor was isolated from a human donor with multiple sclerosis. The sample comprised CD4+ T cells from PBMCs. The chain couples TRBV9 to TRBJ2-7, with D perhaps being TRBD1 or TRBD2 (5 bases each). The CDR3 protein is CASSVGLGETVHEQYF. The CDR3 region has the DNA TGTGCCAGCAGCGTAGGTTTGGGGGAGACAGTTCACGAGCAGTACTTC. The full variable domain, in which reference TRBV9 and TRBJ2-7 provide the parts outside the CDR3, is DSGVTQTPKHLITATGQRVTLRCSPRSGDLSVYWYQQSLDQGLQFLIQYYNGEERAKGNILERFSAQQFPDLHSELNLSSLELGDSALYFCASSVGLGETVHEQYFGPGTRLTVT.